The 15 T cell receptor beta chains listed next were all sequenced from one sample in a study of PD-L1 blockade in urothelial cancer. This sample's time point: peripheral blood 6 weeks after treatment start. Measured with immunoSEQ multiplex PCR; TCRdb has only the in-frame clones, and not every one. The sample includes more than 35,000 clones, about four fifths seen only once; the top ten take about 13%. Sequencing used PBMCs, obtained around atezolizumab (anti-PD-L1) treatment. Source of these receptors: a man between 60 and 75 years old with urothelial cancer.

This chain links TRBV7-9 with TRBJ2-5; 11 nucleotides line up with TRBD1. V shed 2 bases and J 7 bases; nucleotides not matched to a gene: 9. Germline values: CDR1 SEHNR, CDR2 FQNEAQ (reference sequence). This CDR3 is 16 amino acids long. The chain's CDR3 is CASSLMSGGQGATQYF. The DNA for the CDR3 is TGTGCCAGCAGCTTAATGTCCGGAGGACAGGGGGCGACCCAGTACTTC. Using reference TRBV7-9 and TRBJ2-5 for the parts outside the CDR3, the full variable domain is DTGVSQNPRHKITKRGQNVTFRCDPISEHNRLYWYRQTLGQGPEFLTYFQNEAQLEKSRLLSDRFSAERPKGSFSTLEIQRTEQGDSAMYLCASSLMSGGQGATQYFGPGTRLLVL.

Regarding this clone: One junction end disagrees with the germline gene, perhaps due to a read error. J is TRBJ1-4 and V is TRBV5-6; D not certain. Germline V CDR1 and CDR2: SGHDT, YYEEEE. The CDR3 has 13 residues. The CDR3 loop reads CASSLYENGKLFF. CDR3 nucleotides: TGTGCCAGCAGCTTGTATGAGAATGGAAAACTGTTTTTT.

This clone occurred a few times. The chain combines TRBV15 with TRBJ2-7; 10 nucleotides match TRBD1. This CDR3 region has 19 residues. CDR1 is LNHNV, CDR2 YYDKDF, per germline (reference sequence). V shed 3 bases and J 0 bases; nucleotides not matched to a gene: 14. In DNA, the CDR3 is TGTGCCACCAGCAGGGGGCCGGGACAGGGGAAGTTGGGCTCCTACGAGCAGTACTTC. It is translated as CATSRGPGQGKLGSYEQYF. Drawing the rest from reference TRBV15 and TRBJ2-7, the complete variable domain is DAMVIQNPRYQVTQFGKPVTLSCSQTLNHNVMYWYQQKSSQAPKLLFHYYDKDFNNEADTPDNFQSRRPNTSFCFLDIRSPGLGDTAMYLCATSRGPGQGKLGSYEQYFGPGTRLTVT.

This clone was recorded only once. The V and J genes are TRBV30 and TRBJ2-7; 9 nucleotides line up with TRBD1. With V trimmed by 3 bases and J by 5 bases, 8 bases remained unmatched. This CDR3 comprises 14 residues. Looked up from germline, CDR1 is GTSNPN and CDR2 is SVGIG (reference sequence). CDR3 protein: CAWSRTGGYHEQYF. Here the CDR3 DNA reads TGTGCCTGGAGCCGCACAGGGGGCTATCACGAGCAGTACTTC. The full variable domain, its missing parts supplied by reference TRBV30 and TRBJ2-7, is SQTIHQWPATLVQPVGSPLSLECTVEGTSNPNLYWYRQAAGRGLQLLFYSVGIGQISSEVPQNLSASRPQDRQFILSSKKLLLSDSGFYLCAWSRTGGYHEQYFGPGTRLTVT.

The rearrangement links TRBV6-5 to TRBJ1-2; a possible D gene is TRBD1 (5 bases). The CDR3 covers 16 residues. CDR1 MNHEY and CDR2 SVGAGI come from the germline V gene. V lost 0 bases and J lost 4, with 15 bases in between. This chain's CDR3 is CASSYSGQGGSYGYTF. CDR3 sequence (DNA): TGTGCCAGCAGTTACTCAGGGCAGGGTGGAAGCTATGGCTACACCTTC.

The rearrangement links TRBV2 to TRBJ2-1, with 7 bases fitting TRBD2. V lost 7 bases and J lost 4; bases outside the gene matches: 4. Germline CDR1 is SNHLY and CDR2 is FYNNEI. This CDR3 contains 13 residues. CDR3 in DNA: TGTGCCAGCAAACGGGGAGGGTACAATGAGCAGTTCTTC. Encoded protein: CASKRGGYNEQFF.

CDR3 protein: CASSFPGTGQAWQYF. CDR3 nucleotide sequence: TGTGCCAGCAGCTTCCCCGGGACAGGTCAAGCATGGCAGTACTTC. The rearrangement links TRBV5-8 to TRBJ2-7; TRBD1 aligns across 8 bases. The CDR3 extends over 15 amino acids. The ends lost 2 bases at V and 9 bases at J; junction bases unmatched: 13. In germline, CDR1 is SGHTS, CDR2 YDEGEE.

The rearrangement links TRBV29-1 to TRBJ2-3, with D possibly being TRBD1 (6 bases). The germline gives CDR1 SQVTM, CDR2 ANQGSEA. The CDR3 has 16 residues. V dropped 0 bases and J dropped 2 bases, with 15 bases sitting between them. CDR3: CSVEDLGRGATDTQYF. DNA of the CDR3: TGCAGCGTTGAAGATCTGGGCAGGGGAGCCACAGATACGCAGTATTTT.

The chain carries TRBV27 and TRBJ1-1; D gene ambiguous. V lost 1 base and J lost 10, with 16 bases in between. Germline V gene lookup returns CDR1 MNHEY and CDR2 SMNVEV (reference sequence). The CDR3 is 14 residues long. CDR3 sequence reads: CASSLLKRNSPAFF. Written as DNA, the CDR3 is TGTGCCAGCAGTTTATTAAAAAGGAACAGTCCAGCTTTCTTT.

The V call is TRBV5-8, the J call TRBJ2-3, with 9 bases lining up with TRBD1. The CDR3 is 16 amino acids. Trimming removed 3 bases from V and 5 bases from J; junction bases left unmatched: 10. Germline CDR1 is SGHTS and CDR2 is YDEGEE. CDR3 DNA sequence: TGTGCCAGCAGCTACTCCTCCGACAGGGGGATAGATACGCAGTATTTT. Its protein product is CASSYSSDRGIDTQYF.

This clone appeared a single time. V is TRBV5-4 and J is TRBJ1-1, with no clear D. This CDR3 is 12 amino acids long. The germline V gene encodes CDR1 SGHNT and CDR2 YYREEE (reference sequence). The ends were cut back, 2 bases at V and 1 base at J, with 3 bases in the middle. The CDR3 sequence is CASSLQNTEAFF. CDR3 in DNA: TGTGCCAGCAGCTTACAGAACACTGAAGCTTTCTTT.

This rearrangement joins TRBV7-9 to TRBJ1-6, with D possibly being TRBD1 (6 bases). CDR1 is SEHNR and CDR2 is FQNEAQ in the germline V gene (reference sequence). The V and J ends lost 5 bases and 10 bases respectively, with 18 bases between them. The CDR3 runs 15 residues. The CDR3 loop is CASSRLQGIGSPLHF. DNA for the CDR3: TGTGCCAGCAGCCGTTTACAGGGAATCGGGTCACCCCTCCACTTT.

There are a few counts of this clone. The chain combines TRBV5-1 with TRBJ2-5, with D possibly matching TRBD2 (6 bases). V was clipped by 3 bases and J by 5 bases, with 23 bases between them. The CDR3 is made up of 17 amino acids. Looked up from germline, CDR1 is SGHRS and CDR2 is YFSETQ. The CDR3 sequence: CASSSGGASLIGETQYF. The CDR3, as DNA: TGCGCCAGCAGCTCCGGAGGGGCTAGCTTGATCGGGGAGACCCAGTACTTC.

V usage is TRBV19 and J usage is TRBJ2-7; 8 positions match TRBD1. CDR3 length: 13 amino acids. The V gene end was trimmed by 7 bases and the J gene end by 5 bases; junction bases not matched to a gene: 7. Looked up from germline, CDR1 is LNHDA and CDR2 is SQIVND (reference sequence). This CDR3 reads CASTSGQVNEQYF. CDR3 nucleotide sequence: TGTGCCAGTACCTCGGGACAGGTAAACGAGCAGTACTTC.

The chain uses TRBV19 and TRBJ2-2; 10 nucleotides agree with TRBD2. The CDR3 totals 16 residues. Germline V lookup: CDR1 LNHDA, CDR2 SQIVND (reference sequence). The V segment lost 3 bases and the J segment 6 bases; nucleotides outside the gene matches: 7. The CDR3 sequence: CASSILATSGSGELFF. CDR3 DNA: TGTGCCAGTAGTATTTTAGCGACTAGCGGGTCCGGGGAGCTGTTTTTT. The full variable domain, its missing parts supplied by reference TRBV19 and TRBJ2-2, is DGGITQSPKYLFRKEGQNVTLSCEQNLNHDAMYWYRQDPGQGLRLIYYSQIVNDFQKGDIAEGYSVSREKKESFPLTVTSAQKNPTAFYLCASSILATSGSGELFFGEGSRLTVL.